In its sample, the clone carrying this TCR beta chain was seen a few times. Its antigen is not identified. Researchers ran the PCR with 60 Vbeta and 13 Jbeta primers. Original processing notes: Counted up in a later analysis, unique TCR beta chains came to approximately 83 million, with about 9.9 million shared. Assay used: immunoSEQ multiplex PCR; TCRdb lists only in-frame clones, some missing. For V, J and clone size, that table is used; D and trimming come from the DNA. Here the sample spans under 250,000 clones, less than 85% being singletons. The data were obtained in a study of cytomegalovirus exposure and HLA in healthy donors. Notes on the study in general: Altogether, 150 to 200 TCR beta chains were recorded as cytomegalovirus-associated. Associated with HLA alleles at 0.05 false discovery rate in a later analysis were 16,951 TCR beta sequences.

This CDR3 contains 14 residues. Losses at the gene ends were 6 bases for V and 6 bases for J; bases not matched to a gene: 10. CDR1 is MNHNY and CDR2 is SVGAGI in the germline V gene (reference sequence). The V call is TRBV6-6, the J call TRBJ1-1; 7 positions match TRBD1. Sequenced material: PBMCs. The receptor comes from a man younger than 35 in good health and CMV-seronegative. The CDR3 nucleotides are TGTGCCAGCAGCCTCGGACAGGTCGAGGCTGAAGCTTTCTTT. This gives the protein CASSLGQVEAEAFF.